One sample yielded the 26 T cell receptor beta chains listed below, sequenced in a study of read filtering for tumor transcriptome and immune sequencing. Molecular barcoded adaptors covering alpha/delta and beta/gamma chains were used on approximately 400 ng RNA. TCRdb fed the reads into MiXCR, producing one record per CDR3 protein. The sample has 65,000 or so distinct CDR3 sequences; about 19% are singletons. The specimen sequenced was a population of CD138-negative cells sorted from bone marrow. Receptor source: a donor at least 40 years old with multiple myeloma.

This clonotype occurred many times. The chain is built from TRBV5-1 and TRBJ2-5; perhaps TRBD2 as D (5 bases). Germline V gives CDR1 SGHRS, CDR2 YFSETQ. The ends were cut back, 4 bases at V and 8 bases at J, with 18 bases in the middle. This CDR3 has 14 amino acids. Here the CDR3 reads CASSDSTSWGTQYF. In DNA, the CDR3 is TGCGCCAGCAGCGATTCAACTAGTTGGGGTACCCAGTACTTC.

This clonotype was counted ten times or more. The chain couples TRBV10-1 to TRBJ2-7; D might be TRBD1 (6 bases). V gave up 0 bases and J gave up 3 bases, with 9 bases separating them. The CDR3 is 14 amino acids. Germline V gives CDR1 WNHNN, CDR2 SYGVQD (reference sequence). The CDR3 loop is CASSESTGSYEQYF. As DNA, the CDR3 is TGCGCCAGCAGTGAGTCGACAGGCAGCTACGAGCAGTACTTC.

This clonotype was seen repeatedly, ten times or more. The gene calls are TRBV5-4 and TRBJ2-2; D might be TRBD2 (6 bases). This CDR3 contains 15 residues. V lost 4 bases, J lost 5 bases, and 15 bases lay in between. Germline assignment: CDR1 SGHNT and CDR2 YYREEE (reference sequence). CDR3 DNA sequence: TGTGCCAGCAGCCGGAGGGCCCTAGAAACCGGGGAGCTGTTTTTT. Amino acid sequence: CASSRRALETGELFF.

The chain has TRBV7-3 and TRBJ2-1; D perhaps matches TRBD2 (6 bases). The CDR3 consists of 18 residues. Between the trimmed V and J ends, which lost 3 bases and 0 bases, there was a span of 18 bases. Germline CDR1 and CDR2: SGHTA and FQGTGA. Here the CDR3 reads CASSLLPPDGGSYNEQFF. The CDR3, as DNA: TGTGCCAGCAGCTTGCTCCCTCCCGACGGGGGCTCCTACAATGAGCAGTTCTTC.

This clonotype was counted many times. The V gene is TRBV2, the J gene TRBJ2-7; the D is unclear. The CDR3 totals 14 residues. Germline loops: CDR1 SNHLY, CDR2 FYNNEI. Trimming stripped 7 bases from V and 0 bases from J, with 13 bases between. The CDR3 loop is CASTPGTSSYEQYF. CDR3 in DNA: TGTGCCAGCACTCCCGGAACCAGCTCCTACGAGCAGTACTTC.

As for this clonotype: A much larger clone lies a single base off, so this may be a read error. CDR3 region: CASAAADTQYF. Written as DNA, the CDR3 is TGTGCCAGCGCCGCGGCCGATACGCAGTATTTT. J is TRBJ2-3 and V is TRBV7-8; D not certain. Trimming removed 8 bases at V and 6 bases at J, with 9 bases between. Germline V gene data show CDR1 as SGHVS and CDR2 as FQNEAQ. This CDR3 has 11 amino acids.

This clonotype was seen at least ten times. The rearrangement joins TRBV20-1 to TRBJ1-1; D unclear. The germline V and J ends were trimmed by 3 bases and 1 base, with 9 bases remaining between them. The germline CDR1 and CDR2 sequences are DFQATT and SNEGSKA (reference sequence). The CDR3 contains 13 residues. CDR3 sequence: CSASRGANTEAFF. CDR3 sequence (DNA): TGCAGTGCTAGTCGCGGAGCGAACACTGAAGCTTTCTTT.

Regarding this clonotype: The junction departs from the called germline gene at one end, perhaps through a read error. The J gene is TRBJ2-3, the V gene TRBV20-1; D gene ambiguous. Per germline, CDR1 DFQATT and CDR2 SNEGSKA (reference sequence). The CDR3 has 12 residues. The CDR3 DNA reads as TGCAGTGCTAGACCAGAGGTAGATACGCGGTATTTT. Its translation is CSARPEVDTRYF.

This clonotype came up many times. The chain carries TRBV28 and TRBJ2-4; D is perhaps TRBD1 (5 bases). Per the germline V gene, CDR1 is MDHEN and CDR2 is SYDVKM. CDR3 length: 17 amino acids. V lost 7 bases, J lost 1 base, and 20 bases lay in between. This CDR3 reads CASKTSDIRLAKNIQYF. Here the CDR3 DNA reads TGTGCCAGCAAGACGTCGGACATACGTTTGGCCAAAAACATTCAGTACTTC.

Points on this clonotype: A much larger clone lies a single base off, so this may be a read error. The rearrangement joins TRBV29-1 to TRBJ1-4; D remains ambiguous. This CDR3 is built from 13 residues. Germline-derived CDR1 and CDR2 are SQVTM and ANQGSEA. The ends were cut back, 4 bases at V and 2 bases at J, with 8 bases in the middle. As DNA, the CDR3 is TGCAGCGTTGTCGGCGGGACTAATGAAAAACTGTTTTTT. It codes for CSVVGGTNEKLFF.

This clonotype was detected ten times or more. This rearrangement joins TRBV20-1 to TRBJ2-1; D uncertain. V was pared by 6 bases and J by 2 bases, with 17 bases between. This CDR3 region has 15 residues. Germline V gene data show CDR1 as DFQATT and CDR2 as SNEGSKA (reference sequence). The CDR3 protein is CSAPLRAQTYNEQFF. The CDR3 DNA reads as TGCAGTGCGCCCCTCCGTGCGCAAACCTACAATGAGCAGTTCTTC.

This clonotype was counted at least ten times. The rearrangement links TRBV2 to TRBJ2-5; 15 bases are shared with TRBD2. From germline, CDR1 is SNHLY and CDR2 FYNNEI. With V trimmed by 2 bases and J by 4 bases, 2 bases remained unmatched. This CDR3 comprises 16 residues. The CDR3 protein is CASSELGLAGGETQYF. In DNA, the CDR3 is TGTGCCAGCAGTGAATTGGGACTAGCGGGGGGAGAGACCCAGTACTTC.

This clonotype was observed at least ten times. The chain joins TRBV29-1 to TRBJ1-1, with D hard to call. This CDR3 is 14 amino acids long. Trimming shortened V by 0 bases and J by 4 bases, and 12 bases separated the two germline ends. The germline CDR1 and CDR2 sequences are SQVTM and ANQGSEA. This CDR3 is CSVEETLWGTEAFF. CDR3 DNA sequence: TGCAGCGTTGAAGAGACACTGTGGGGCACTGAAGCTTTCTTT. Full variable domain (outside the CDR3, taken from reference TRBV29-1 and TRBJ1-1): SAVISQKPSRDICQRGTSLTIQCQVDSQVTMMFWYRQQPGQSLTLIATANQGSEATYESGFVIDKFPISRPNLTFSTLTVSNMSPEDSSIYLCSVEETLWGTEAFFGQGTRLTVV.

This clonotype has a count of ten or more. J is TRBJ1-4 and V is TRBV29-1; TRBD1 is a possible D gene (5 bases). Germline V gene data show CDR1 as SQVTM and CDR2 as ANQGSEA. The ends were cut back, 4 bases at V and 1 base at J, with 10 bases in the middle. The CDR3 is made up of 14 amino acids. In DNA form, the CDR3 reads TGCAGCGTTGGAGGGGAGGTAACTAATGAAAAACTGTTTTTT. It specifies CSVGGEVTNEKLFF.

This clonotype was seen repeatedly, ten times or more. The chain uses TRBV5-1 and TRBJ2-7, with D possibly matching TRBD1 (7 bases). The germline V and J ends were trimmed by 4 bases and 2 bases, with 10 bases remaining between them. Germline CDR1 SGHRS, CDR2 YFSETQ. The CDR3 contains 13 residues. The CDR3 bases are TGCGCCAGCAGCGGCGGGACAGCCTACGAGCAGTACTTC. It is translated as CASSGGTAYEQYF.

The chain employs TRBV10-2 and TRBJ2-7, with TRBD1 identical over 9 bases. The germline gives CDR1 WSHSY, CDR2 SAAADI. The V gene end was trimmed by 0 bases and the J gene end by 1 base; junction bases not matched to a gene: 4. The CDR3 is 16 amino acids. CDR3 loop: CASSESSGTGSYEQYF. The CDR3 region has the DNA TGCGCCAGCAGTGAGTCCTCCGGGACAGGGTCCTACGAGCAGTACTTC.

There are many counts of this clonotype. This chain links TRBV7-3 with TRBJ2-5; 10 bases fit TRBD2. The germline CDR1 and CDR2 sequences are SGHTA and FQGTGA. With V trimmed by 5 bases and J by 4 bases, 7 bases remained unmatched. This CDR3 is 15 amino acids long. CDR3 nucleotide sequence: TGTGCCAGCAGCCCCCTAGCGGGAGTCGGAGAGACCCAGTACTTC. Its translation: CASSPLAGVGETQYF.

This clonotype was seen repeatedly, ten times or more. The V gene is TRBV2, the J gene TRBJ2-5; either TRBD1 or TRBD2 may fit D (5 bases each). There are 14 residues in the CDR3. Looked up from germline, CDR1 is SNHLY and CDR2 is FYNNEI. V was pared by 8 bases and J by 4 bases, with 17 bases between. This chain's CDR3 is CASDLTGLGETQYF. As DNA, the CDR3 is TGTGCCAGCGATTTAACGGGGCTTGGAGAGACCCAGTACTTC.

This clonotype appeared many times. The CDR3 nucleotides are TGTGCCATCAGTGCCTCGACAGGGGTGAATGAGCAGTTCTTC. Its protein product is CAISASTGVNEQFF. The chain is built from TRBV10-3 and TRBJ2-1, with 8 nucleotides matching TRBD1. The CDR3 has 14 amino acids. The V segment lost 4 bases and the J segment 7 bases; nucleotides outside the gene matches: 6. Germline CDR1 is ENHRY and CDR2 is SYGVKD.

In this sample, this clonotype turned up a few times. This CDR3 is CSAQVGAYEQYF. For the CDR3, the DNA is TGCAGCGCCCAGGTCGGGGCTTACGAGCAGTACTTC. The chain links TRBV29-1 to TRBJ2-7; possibly TRBD1 or TRBD2 for D (5 bases each). V was trimmed by 7 bases and J by 4 bases, leaving 14 bases between them. Germline V lookup: CDR1 SQVTM, CDR2 ANQGSEA. This CDR3 has 12 residues.

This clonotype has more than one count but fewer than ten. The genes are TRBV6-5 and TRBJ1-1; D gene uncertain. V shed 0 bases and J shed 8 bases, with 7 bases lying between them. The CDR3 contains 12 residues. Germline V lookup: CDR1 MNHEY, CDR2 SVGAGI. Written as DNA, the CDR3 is TGTGCCAGCAGTTACTCGGGGAACGAAGCTTTCTTT. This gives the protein CASSYSGNEAFF.

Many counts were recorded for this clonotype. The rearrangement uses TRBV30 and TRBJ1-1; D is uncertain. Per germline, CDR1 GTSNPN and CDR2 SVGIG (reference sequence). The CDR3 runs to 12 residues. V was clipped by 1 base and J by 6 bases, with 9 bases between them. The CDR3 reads CAWSGNEAEAFF. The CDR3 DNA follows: TGTGCCTGGAGTGGGAATGAAGCTGAAGCTTTCTTT.

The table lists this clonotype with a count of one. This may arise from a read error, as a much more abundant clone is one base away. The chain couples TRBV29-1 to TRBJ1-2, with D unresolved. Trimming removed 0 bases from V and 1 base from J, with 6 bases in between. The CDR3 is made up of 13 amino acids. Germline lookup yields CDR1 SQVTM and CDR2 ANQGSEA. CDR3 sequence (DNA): TGCAGCGTTGAAGACGGCATTAACTATGGCTACACCTTC. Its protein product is CSVEDGINYGYTF.

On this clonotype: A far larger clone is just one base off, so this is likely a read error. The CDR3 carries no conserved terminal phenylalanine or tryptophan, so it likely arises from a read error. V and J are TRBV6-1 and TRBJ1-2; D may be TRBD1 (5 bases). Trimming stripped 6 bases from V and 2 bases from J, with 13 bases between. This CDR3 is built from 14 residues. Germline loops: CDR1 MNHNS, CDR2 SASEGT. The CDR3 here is CASRDGQGNYGYTL. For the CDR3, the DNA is TGTGCCAGCAGAGACGGGCAGGGAAACTATGGCTACACCTTA.

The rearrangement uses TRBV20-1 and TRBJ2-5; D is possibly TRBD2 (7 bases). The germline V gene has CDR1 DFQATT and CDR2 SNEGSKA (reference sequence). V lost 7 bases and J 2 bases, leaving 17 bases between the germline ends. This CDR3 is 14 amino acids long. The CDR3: CSGRRGGFQETQYF. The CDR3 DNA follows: TGCAGTGGGCGTAGGGGGGGGTTTCAAGAGACCCAGTACTTC.

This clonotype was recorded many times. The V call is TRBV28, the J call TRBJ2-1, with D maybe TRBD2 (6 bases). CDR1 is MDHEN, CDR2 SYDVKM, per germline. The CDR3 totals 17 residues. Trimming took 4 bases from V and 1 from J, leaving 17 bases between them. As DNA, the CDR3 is TGTGCCAGCAGTTCCCCTACTAGCTTTTATTCCTACAATGAGCAGTTCTTC. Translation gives CASSSPTSFYSYNEQFF.